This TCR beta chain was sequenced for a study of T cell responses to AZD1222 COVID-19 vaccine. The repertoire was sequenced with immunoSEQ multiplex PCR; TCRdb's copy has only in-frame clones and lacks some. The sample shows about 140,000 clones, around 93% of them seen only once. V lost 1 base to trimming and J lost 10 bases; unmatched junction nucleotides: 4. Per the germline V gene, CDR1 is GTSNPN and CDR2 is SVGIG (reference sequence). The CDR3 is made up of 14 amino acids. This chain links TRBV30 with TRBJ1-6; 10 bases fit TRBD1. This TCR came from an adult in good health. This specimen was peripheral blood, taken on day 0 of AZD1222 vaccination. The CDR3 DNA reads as TGTGCCTGGAGTGCCGGGACAGGGGAATCACCCCTCCACTTT. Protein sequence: CAWSAGTGESPLHF.